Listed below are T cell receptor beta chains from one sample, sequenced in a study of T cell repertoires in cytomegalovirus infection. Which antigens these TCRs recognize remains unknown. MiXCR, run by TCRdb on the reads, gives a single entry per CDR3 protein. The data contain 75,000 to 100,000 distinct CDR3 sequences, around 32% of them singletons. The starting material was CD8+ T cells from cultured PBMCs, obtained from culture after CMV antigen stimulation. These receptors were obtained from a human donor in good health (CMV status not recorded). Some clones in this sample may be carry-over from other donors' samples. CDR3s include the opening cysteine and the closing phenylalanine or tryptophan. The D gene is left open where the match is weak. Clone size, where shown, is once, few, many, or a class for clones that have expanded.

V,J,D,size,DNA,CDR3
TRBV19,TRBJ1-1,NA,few,TGTGCCAGTAGTATAGTCGGTGACAGCATGAACACTGAAGCTTTCTTT,CASSIVGDSMNTEAFF
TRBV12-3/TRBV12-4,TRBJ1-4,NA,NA,TGTGCCAGCAGTTTTCGGGAAGTTCGTGAAAAACTGTTTTTT,CASSFREVREKLFF
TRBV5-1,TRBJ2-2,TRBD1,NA,TGCGCCAGCAGCGTACCGGGACAGGGCGACACCGGGGAGCTGTTTTTT,CASSVPGQGDTGELFF
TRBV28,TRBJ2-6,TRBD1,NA,TGTGCCAGCAGTCCCGGGACAGGGGGCTCTGGGGCCAACGTCCTGACTTTC,CASSPGTGGSGANVLTF
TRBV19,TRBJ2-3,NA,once,TGTGCCAGTAGGGCATGGGGGATGGGAGATACGCAGTATTTT,CASRAWGMGDTQYF
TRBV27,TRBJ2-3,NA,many,TGTGCCAGCAGTAGTCAGGGGCCAGATACGCAGTATTTT,CASSSQGPDTQYF
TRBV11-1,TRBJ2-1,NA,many,TGTGCCAGCAGCCTTGGTTGGGGCGTACCAAATGAGCAGTTCTTC,CASSLGWGVPNEQFF
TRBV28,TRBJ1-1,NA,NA,TGTGCCAGCACTACCGGATTGGGCACTGAAGCTTTCTTT,CASTTGLGTEAFF
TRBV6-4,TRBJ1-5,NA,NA,TGTGCCAGCAGTGAGACAGCTAATCAGCCCCAGCATTTT,CASSETANQPQHF
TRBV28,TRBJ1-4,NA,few,TGTGCCAGCAGGCTAGGCCTCAGGGGAGAGGGTGAAAAACTGTTTTTT,CASRLGLRGEGEKLFF
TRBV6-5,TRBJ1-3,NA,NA,TGTGCCAGCCTGGGAGCTGGAAACACCATATATTTT,CASLGAGNTIYF
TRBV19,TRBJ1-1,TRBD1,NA,TGTGCCACCCGGACAGGGGTCGACACTGAAGCTTTCTTT,CATRTGVDTEAFF
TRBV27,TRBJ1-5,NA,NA,TGTGCCAGCAGTTTCACCCCTTACGGGAGCAATCAGCCCCAGCATTTT,CASSFTPYGSNQPQHF
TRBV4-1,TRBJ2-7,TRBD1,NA,TGCGCCAGCAGCCTTCCGGGACAGGTCTACGAGCAGTACTTC,CASSLPGQVYEQYF
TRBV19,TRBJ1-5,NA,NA,TGTGCCAGTCGCTTGTCAGGTTCAGATCAGCCCCAGCATTTT,CASRLSGSDQPQHF
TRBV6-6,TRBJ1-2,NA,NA,TGTGCCAGCAGTCGGCAACTGGGGAACTATGGCTACACCTTC,CASSRQLGNYGYTF
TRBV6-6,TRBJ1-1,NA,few,TGTGCCAGCAGTTACGCAGGGGTCGGGACTGAAGCTTTCTTT,CASSYAGVGTEAFF
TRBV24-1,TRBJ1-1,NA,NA,TGTGCCACCAGTAGAGTTGAAGCTTTCTTT,CATSRVEAFF
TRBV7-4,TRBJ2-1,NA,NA,TGTGCCAGCAGCGGGGGCGCCTCCTACAATGAGCAGTTCTTC,CASSGGASYNEQFF
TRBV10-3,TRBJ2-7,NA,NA,TGTGCCATCAGCAATACAGGGGAGGGCTACGAGCAGTACTTC,CAISNTGEGYEQYF
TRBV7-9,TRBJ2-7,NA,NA,TGTGCCAGCAGCTCTCTCCGAGCGAGGGACGAGCAGTACTTC,CASSSLRARDEQYF
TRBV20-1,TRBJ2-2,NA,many,TGCAGTGCTAGAGATCTCCTAGGACAGCTTGCCACCGGGGAGCTGTTTTTT,CSARDLLGQLATGELFF